This TCR beta chain was profiled in a study of CD8 T cells in Susac syndrome. CD8+ and CD4+ T cells circulating in blood were sequenced for TCR beta. The multiple sclerosis control group comprised treatment-naive patients with stable or active relapsing-remitting disease. The CD8+ and CD4+ T cells were negatively isolated, with the TEMRA cells enriched by FACS. The V gene's germline CDR1 is DFQATT and CDR2 SNEGSKA (reference sequence). V was cut by 6 bases and J by 5 bases, with 10 bases left in between. This CDR3 spans 11 amino acids. Random hexamers were used to reverse transcribe about 0.5 to 1 ug of RNA. The TCR beta CDR3 was amplified by immunoSEQ multiplex PCR across 54 Vbeta, 13 Jbeta. TCRdb re-called the immunoSEQ multiplex PCR reads with MiXCR, one entry per CDR3 protein. The top ten clones hold 0.08% to 0.095% of a sample with 150,000 to 200,000 distinct CDR3 sequences, approximately 94% of them seen once.

This clonotype originated in a human donor with multiple sclerosis. The chain couples TRBV20-1 to TRBJ2-5, with D possibly TRBD1 on 6 matching bases. The sequencing sample was made of CD4+ T cells from PBMCs. The CDR3 protein is CSARDTETQYF. The CDR3, as DNA: TGCAGTGCCAGGGACACGGAGACCCAGTACTTC.